This T cell receptor (beta chain) was sequenced for a study of shared T cell receptors in the human thymus. Only in-frame clones appear in the TCRdb table, and some are missing; sequencing was by immunoSEQ multiplex PCR. Of over 350,000 clones detected, 85% to 95% appear once; the ten largest clones hold approximately 0.02%. V was cut by 5 bases and J by 4 bases, with 21 bases left in between. Germline values: CDR1 SGHRS, CDR2 YFSETQ. The length of the CDR3 is 16 residues. The sequencing sample was made of thymocytes. The sequence was obtained from a human donor. The rearrangement uses TRBV5-1 and TRBJ1-2, with TRBD1 as a possible D gene (6 bases). The DNA for the CDR3 is TGCGCCAGCAGTAATTCAGGTTTTAAAGGGGGCTATGGCTACACCTTC. This translates into CASSNSGFKGGYGYTF.